These 3 T cell receptor beta chains came from one sample sequenced in a study of T cells in Graves' hyperthyroidism and ophthalmopathy. Amplified regions were TCR beta CDR3 sequences from RNA transcripts. TCR CDR3 regions were first amplified by RT-PCR with HTBI primers. TCRdb independently ran MiXCR on the multiplex PCR reads; one entry per CDR3 protein. The sample carries 300,000 to 450,000 distinct CDR3 sequences, approximately 15% recorded once. The sample consisted of blood. The receptors were sampled from a woman between 55 and 75 years old with Graves' hyperthyroidism.

This clonotype was counted only a few times. The CDR3 DNA is TGTGCCAGCAGTCTACAGGGGGCTCCCATTAACAATGAGCAGTTCTTC. Translation gives CASSLQGAPINNEQFF. The chain carries TRBV6-5 and TRBJ2-1; the match to TRBD1 covers 9 bases. Per the germline V gene, CDR1 is MNHEY and CDR2 is SVGAGI. J gave up 5 bases and V 5 bases, and 10 bases lay outside the gene matches. CDR3 length: 16 residues.

The rearrangement joins TRBV7-9 to TRBJ1-6, with 10 bases lining up with TRBD1. Unmatched junction bases numbered 3, after V lost 4 bases and J lost 3 bases. Germline loops: CDR1 SEHNR, CDR2 FQNEAQ (reference sequence). The CDR3 is made up of 16 amino acids. Written as DNA, the CDR3 is TGTGCCAGCAGCTCCGGGACAGGGGTCTATAATTCACCCCTCCACTTT. Encoded protein: CASSSGTGVYNSPLHF.

This clonotype was counted many times. This chain joins TRBV30 and TRBJ2-2; 7 positions agree with TRBD1. CDR3 length: 14 residues. V shed 1 base, J shed 3 bases, and the junction held 2 bases outside the gene matches. The germline V gene has CDR1 GTSNPN and CDR2 SVGIG (reference sequence). The DNA of the CDR3 is TGTGCCTGGAGTGCGGGACAGTACACCGGGGAGCTGTTTTTT. Translated: CAWSAGQYTGELFF.